These 29 T cell receptor beta chains originate from one sample sequenced in a study of T cells expressing NK-cell markers. TCRdb reprocessed the 5' RACE reads; each CDR3 protein has one entry and no DNA is given. Reported are some 110,000 distinct CDR3 sequences; the ten largest clones contain roughly 20%. The sequencing sample was made of blood T cells: a sorted CD56 or NKG2C T cell subset, CD4+ or CD8+ T cells, or bulk PBMC T cells (not recorded which). The receptors were gathered from a woman aged 18-69 years in good health.

The chain couples TRBV12-3 or TRBV12-4 to TRBJ2-1. The CDR3 length is 13 residues. The CDR3: CASSFEPHNEQFF.

V is TRBV28 and J is TRBJ2-5; TCRdb selects TRBD1, and the lack of DNA leaves this call unchecked. This CDR3 is built from 12 residues. From germline, CDR1 is MDHEN and CDR2 SYDVKM. Here the CDR3 reads CASSLPGETQYF.

The genes are TRBV5-6 and TRBJ2-7. CDR1 is SGHDT, CDR2 YYEEEE, per germline. The CDR3 is 12 residues long. CDR3 sequence: CASHNLGDEQYF. Based on the CDR3 plus reference TRBV5-6 and TRBJ2-7, the full variable domain is DAGVTQSPTHLIKTRGQQVTLRCSPKSGHDTVSWYQQALGQGPQFIFQYYEEEERQRGNFPDRFSGHQFPNYSSELNVNALLLGDSALYLCASHNLGDEQYFGPGTRLTVT.

The chain links TRBV7-6 to TRBJ2-7; TCRdb designates TRBD1, a call that cannot be tested without DNA. Germline lookup yields CDR1 SGHVS and CDR2 FNYEAQ. CDR3 length equals 12 residues. CDR3 region: CASSPGNYEQYF.

The rearrangement uses TRBV5-1 and TRBJ2-7. Per germline, CDR1 SGHRS and CDR2 YFSETQ. This CDR3 has 14 amino acids. Here the CDR3 reads CASSSLQGFYEQYF.

This CDR3 is CASSSRGVTDTQYF. The gene calls are TRBV7-2 and TRBJ2-3; TCRdb returns TRBD1, unconfirmable since there is no DNA. Per germline, CDR1 SGHTA and CDR2 FQGNSA. The CDR3 runs to 14 residues.

This chain uses TRBV29-1 with TRBJ1-2; TCRdb calls TRBD1, which cannot be checked without DNA. Germline CDR1 SQVTM, CDR2 ANQGSEA. The length of the CDR3 is 12 residues. This CDR3 is CSVIDRTIGYTF.

The chain recombines TRBV12-3 or TRBV12-4 with TRBJ2-1. This CDR3 has 13 amino acids. The CDR3 sequence: CASSFAGDNEQFF.

CDR3 sequence reads: CASSPTPGTWTPYNEQFF. The V and J genes are TRBV4-2 and TRBJ2-1; the TCRdb call, TRBD2, lacks DNA for checking. Germline lookup yields CDR1 LGHNA and CDR2 YNFKEQ. CDR3 length equals 18 residues.

CDR3 sequence: CSVEDPLDVDYGYTF. The V call is TRBV29-1, the J call TRBJ1-2. Germline CDR1 and CDR2: SQVTM and ANQGSEA. The CDR3 runs 15 residues.

This rearrangement joins TRBV6-2 or TRBV6-3 to TRBJ2-1; there is no DNA to check the TCRdb D call of TRBD2. The CDR3 spans 15 residues. Germline assignment: CDR1 MNHEY and CDR2 SVGEGT. This chain's CDR3 is CASTYGAEYYNEQFF.

The V call is TRBV19, the J call TRBJ2-1. This CDR3 is built from 14 residues. The germline CDR1 and CDR2 sequences are LNHDA and SQIVND (reference sequence). The chain's CDR3 is CASSIGQYYNEQFF.

The chain has TRBV4-1 and TRBJ1-6; TCRdb indicates TRBD1, and absent DNA this call remains unverified. Germline lookup yields CDR1 MGHRA and CDR2 YSYEKL. The CDR3 has 17 residues. The CDR3 protein is CASSQDVRGPFNSPLHF.

V is TRBV30 and J is TRBJ2-2; there is no DNA to check the TCRdb D call of TRBD1. From germline, CDR1 is GTSNPN and CDR2 SVGIG (reference sequence). CDR3 size: 17 residues. The CDR3 spells CAWSVLWGESYTGELFF.

The rearrangement uses TRBV20-1 and TRBJ2-7; as DNA is missing, the TRBD2 call by TCRdb cannot be tested. The V gene's germline CDR1 is DFQATT and CDR2 SNEGSKA (reference sequence). CDR3 length equals 16 residues. The CDR3 region is CSAYPRTSGGHYEQYF.

The V and J genes are TRBV10-3 and TRBJ2-7; TCRdb's assignment of TRBD1 cannot be checked, as there is no DNA. The CDR3 covers 15 residues. Germline CDR1 is ENHRY and CDR2 is SYGVKD. CDR3 protein: CAISGAGTGSYEQYF.

The chain employs TRBV20-1 and TRBJ2-1; the TCRdb D gene call, TRBD2, has no DNA to confirm it. The CDR3 runs 13 residues. Germline values: CDR1 DFQATT, CDR2 SNEGSKA (reference sequence). The CDR3: CSARGPPRYEQFF.

The chain recombines TRBV5-1 with TRBJ1-1. The CDR3 length is 14 residues. Germline V CDR1 and CDR2: SGHRS, YFSETQ. The CDR3: CASSMGTMNTEAFF.

This chain joins TRBV19 and TRBJ2-1; the TCRdb D gene call, TRBD2, has no DNA to confirm it. This CDR3 has 18 residues. Germline lookup yields CDR1 LNHDA and CDR2 SQIVND (reference sequence). The CDR3 region is CASSIDSGGLSSYNEQFF.

The V call is TRBV7-9, the J call TRBJ2-1; TCRdb names TRBD1, which stays unverified in the absence of DNA. Germline V gene sequence: CDR1 SEHNR, CDR2 FQNEAQ (reference sequence). The CDR3 length is 17 residues. CDR3: CASSSRTGGRAYNEQFF.

The chain couples TRBV7-2 to TRBJ2-3. Germline assignment: CDR1 SGHTA and CDR2 FQGNSA. This CDR3 is 14 amino acids long. The CDR3 here is CASSLNGYPDTQYF. The variable domain in full, completed from reference TRBV7-2 and TRBJ2-3, reads GAGVSQSPSNKVTEKGKDVELRCDPISGHTALYWYRQSLGQGLEFLIYFQGNSAPDKSGLPSDRFSAERTGGSVSTLTIQRTQQEDSAVYLCASSLNGYPDTQYFGPGTRLTVL.

This rearrangement joins TRBV4-1 to TRBJ1-1; TCRdb indicates TRBD1, and absent DNA this call remains unverified. The CDR3 spans 12 residues. The germline gives CDR1 MGHRA, CDR2 YSYEKL. CDR3 sequence reads: CASTGTLGRAFF.

This chain uses TRBV6-5 with TRBJ1-3; the TRBD1 assignment by TCRdb is unverifiable without DNA. CDR3 length: 17 residues. Germline V gene sequence: CDR1 MNHEY, CDR2 SVGAGI. The CDR3 sequence is CASSYGYELGDRNTIYF.

This chain links TRBV6-2 or TRBV6-3 with TRBJ2-1; TCRdb's D call, TRBD2, is unchecked because there is no DNA. Germline CDR1 MNHEY, CDR2 SVGEGT. The CDR3 is made up of 14 amino acids. The CDR3 sequence: CASSYGAGVYEQFF.

The rearrangement joins TRBV14 to TRBJ2-3; TCRdb reports TRBD1, a call that lacks DNA to check it against. The germline V gene has CDR1 SGHDN and CDR2 FVKESK. The CDR3 covers 13 residues. CDR3 sequence reads: CASSQQGPDTQYF.

V is TRBV28 and J is TRBJ2-6; there is no DNA to check the TCRdb D call of TRBD1. Germline V gene data show CDR1 as MDHEN and CDR2 as SYDVKM. The CDR3 extends over 17 amino acids. Here the CDR3 reads CASSLGQGGSGANVLTF.

The gene calls are TRBV6-1 and TRBJ2-1; TCRdb reports TRBD1, a call that lacks DNA to check it against. CDR1 is MNHNS, CDR2 SASEGT, per germline. This CDR3 region has 15 residues. The CDR3: CASNSARGQVDEQFF.

V gene TRBV29-1 combines with J gene TRBJ2-7; the D call from TCRdb, TRBD1, cannot be confirmed without DNA. The CDR3 contains 14 residues. Germline loops: CDR1 SQVTM, CDR2 ANQGSEA. The CDR3: CSVELDRAGSWQYF.

The chain employs TRBV20-1 and TRBJ2-2. Germline CDR1 DFQATT, CDR2 SNEGSKA (reference sequence). The CDR3 is made up of 14 amino acids. This chain's CDR3 is CSARDTRRTGELFF.